One sample yielded the 8 T cell receptor beta chains listed below, sequenced in a study of blood T cell repertoires in COVID-19. Clones were read by immunoSEQ multiplex PCR, and TCRdb kept only the in-frame ones, dropping some. Of under 250,000 clones listed, approximately 84% are singletons. What was sequenced was peripheral blood. The source of these receptors is a man in his fifties with acute or convalescent COVID-19.

This clone is a singleton in its sample. The chain employs TRBV21-1 and TRBJ1-5; the table's D gene call, TRBD1, was not cross checked with the DNA. TRBV21-1 is listed as a pseudogene. This CDR3 has 18 residues. The CDR3 loop reads CASSNFSLRTGLNQPQHF. The CDR3 DNA follows: TGTGCCAGCAGCAATTTCTCGTTGAGGACAGGGTTAAATCAGCCCCAGCATTTT.

The chain couples TRBV4-2 to TRBJ2-1; 8 nucleotides agree with TRBD2. Germline-derived CDR1 and CDR2 are LGHNA and YNFKEQ. This CDR3 spans 20 amino acids. V lost 0 bases, J lost 3 bases, and 16 bases stayed unmatched. The CDR3 region has the DNA TGTGCCAGCAGCCAAGACCCCACCGGGACTAGTTACGGGAGCTACAATGAGCAGTTCTTC. Its protein product is CASSQDPTGTSYGSYNEQFF.

The rearrangement joins TRBV9 to TRBJ1-3, with D hard to call. Per germline, CDR1 SGDLS and CDR2 YYNGEE. V shed 4 bases and J shed 0 bases, with 11 bases lying between them. The CDR3 loop spans 15 amino acids. CDR3: CASSPYGGSGNTIYF. DNA for the CDR3: TGTGCCAGCAGCCCATACGGAGGCTCTGGAAACACCATATATTTT.

This clone appeared once. The chain employs TRBV28 and TRBJ1-1; 7 nucleotides match TRBD1. The CDR3 covers 13 residues. The V gene end was trimmed by 3 bases and the J gene end by 8 bases; junction bases not matched to a gene: 6. Germline V gives CDR1 MDHEN, CDR2 SYDVKM. This CDR3 reads CASSLLRGQEAFF. Written as DNA, the CDR3 is TGTGCCAGCAGTTTGCTGAGGGGACAGGAAGCTTTCTTT. The whole variable domain, remainder taken from reference TRBV28 and TRBJ1-1, is DVKVTQSSRYLVKRTGEKVFLECVQDMDHENMFWYRQDPGLGLRLIYFSYDVKMKEKGDIPEGYSVSREKKERFSLILESASTNQTSMYLCASSLLRGQEAFFGQGTRLTVV.

This chain connects TRBV30 to TRBJ2-7, with TRBD1 matching over 9 bases. CDR1 and CDR2 (germline): GTSNPN, SVGIG (reference sequence). The CDR3 runs to 15 residues. With 4 bases clipped from V and 5 bases from J, the junction kept 12 bases outside the gene matches. CDR3 loop: CAWTTSGTGKDEQYF. CDR3 coding DNA: TGTGCCTGGACTACCTCCGGGACAGGGAAAGACGAGCAGTACTTC.

The V call is TRBV3-1 (or the pseudogene TRBV3-2), the J call TRBJ1-1; D is ambiguous. The CDR3 is 12 amino acids. Between the trimmed V and J ends, which lost 4 bases and 4 bases, there was a span of 7 bases. CDR1 LGHDT and CDR2 YNNKEL come from the germline V gene (reference sequence). The CDR3 protein is CASSLRGTEAFF. CDR3 nucleotide sequence: TGTGCCAGCAGCCTCCGGGGCACTGAAGCTTTCTTT.

V is TRBV20-1 and J is TRBJ2-3; possibly TRBD1 for D (6 bases). V lost 3 bases and J 8 bases, leaving 12 bases between the germline ends. Germline V gives CDR1 DFQATT, CDR2 SNEGSKA (reference sequence). The CDR3 totals 12 residues. The CDR3 region has the DNA TGCAGTGCTAGTCCAGGGGATAGTACGCAGTATTTT. It codes for CSASPGDSTQYF.

This clone was seen a single time. J is TRBJ1-2 and V is TRBV19; D is ambiguous. V lost 8 bases and J 0 bases, leaving 19 bases between the germline ends. Germline V lookup: CDR1 LNHDA, CDR2 SQIVND (reference sequence). The CDR3 length is 16 residues. CDR3 in DNA: TGTGCCAGTCGAGACCTTTTGGGCCCCCCTAACTATGGCTACACCTTC. Translating it yields CASRDLLGPPNYGYTF.